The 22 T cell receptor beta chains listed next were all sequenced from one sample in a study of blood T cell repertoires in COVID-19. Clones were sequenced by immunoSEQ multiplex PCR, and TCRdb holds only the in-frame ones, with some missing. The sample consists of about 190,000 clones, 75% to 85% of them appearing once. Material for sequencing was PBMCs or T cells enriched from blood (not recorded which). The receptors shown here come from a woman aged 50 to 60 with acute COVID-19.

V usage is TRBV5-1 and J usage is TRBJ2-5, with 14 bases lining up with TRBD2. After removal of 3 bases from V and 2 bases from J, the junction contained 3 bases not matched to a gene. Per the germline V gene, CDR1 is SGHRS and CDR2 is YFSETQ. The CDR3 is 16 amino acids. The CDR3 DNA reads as TGCGCCAGCAGCTCAGGACTAGCGGGGGGACAAGAGACCCAGTACTTC. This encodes CASSSGLAGGQETQYF.

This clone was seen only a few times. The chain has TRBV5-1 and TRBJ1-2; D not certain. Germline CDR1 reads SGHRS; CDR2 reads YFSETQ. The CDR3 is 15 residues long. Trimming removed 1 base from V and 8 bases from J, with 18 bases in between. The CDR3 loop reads CASSLREVGLEGYTF. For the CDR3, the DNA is TGCGCCAGCAGCTTGCGAGAGGTTGGATTAGAAGGCTACACCTTC.

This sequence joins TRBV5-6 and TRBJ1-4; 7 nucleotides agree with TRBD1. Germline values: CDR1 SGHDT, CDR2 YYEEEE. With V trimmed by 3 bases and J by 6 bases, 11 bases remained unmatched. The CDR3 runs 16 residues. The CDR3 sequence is CASSWDTGTAYEKLFF. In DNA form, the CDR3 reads TGTGCCAGCAGCTGGGATACCGGGACAGCTTATGAAAAACTGTTTTTT. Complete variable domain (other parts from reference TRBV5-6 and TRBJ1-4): DAGVTQSPTHLIKTRGQQVTLRCSPKSGHDTVSWYQQALGQGPQFIFQYYEEEERQRGNFPDRFSGHQFPNYSSELNVNALLLGDSALYLCASSWDTGTAYEKLFFGSGTQLSVL.

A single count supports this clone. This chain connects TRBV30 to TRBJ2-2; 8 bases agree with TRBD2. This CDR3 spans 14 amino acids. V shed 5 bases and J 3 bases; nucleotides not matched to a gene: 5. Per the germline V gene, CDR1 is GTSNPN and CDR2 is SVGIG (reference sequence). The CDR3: CAWDQAGDTGELFF. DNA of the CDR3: TGTGCCTGGGACCAAGCGGGGGACACCGGGGAGCTGTTTTTT.

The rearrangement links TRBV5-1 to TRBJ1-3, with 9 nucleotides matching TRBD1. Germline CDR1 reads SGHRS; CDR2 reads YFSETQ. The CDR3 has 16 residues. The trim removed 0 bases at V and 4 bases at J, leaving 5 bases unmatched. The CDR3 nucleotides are TGCGCCAGCAGCTTGGTGGGGACAGGGCTAGGAAACACCATATATTTT. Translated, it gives CASSLVGTGLGNTIYF.

The DNA for the CDR3 is TGTGCCAGCAGCAAAGGATCGAGGACAGGGAGGAATCGAAGGGAAAAACTGTTTTTT. Translating it yields CASSKGSRTGRNRREKLFF. The rearrangement links TRBV21-1 to TRBJ1-4; the listed D gene, TRBD1, was not tested against the DNA. TRBV21-1 is a known pseudogene. The CDR3 covers 19 residues.

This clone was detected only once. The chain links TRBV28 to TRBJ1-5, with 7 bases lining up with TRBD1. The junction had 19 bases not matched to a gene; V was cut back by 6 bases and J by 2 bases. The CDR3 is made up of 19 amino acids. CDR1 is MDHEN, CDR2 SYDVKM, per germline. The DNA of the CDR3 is TGTGCCAGCAGCCGGGACAGCACTATCGTTATATTGGGCAATCAGCCCCAGCATTTT. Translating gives CASSRDSTIVILGNQPQHF.

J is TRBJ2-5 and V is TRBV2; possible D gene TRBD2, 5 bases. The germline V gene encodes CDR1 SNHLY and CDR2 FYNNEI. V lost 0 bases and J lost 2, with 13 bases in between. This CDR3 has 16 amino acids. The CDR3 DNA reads TGTGCCAGCAGTGAAGCATTGGCTAGCCTACAAGAGACCCAGTACTTC. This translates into CASSEALASLQETQYF. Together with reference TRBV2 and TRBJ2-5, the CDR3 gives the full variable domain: EPEVTQTPSHQVTQMGQEVILRCVPISNHLYFYWYRQILGQKVEFLVSFYNNEISEKSEIFDDQFSVERPDGSNFTLKIRSTKLEDSAMYFCASSEALASLQETQYFGPGTRLLVL.

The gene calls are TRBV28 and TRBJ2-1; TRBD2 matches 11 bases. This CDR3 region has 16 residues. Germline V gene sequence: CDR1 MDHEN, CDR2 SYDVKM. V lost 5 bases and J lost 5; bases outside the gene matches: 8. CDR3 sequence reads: CASSRPGTSGNNEQFF. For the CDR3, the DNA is TGTGCCAGCAGTCGCCCCGGGACTAGCGGCAACAATGAGCAGTTCTTC.

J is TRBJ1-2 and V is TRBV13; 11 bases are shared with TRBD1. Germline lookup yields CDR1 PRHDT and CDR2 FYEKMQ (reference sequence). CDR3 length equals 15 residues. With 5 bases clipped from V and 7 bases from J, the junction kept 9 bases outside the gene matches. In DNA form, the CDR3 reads TGTGCCAGCAGCGCCTCGGACAGGGGGCTAAGTGGCTACACCTTC. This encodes CASSASDRGLSGYTF.

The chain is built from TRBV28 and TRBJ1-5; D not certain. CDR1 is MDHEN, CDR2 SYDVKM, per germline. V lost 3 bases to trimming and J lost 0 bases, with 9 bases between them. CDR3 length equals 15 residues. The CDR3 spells CASSLARSSNQPQHF. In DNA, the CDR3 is TGTGCCAGCAGTTTGGCCCGGAGTAGCAATCAGCCCCAGCATTTT.

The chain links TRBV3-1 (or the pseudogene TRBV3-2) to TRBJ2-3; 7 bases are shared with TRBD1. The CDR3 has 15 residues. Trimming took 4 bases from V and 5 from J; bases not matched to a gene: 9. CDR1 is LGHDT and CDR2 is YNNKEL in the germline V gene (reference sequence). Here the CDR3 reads CASSPSDRTKDTQYF. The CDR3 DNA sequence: TGTGCCAGCAGCCCTTCGGACAGGACGAAAGATACGCAGTATTTT.

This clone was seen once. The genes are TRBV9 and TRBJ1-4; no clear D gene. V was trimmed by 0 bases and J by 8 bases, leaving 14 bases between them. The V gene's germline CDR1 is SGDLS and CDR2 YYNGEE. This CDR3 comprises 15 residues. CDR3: CASSVGATNREKLFF. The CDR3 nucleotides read TGTGCCAGCAGCGTAGGGGCTACCAACAGAGAAAAACTGTTTTTT. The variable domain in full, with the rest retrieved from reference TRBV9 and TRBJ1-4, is DSGVTQTPKHLITATGQRVTLRCSPRSGDLSVYWYQQSLDQGLQFLIQYYNGEERAKGNILERFSAQQFPDLHSELNLSSLELGDSALYFCASSVGATNREKLFFGSGTQLSVL.

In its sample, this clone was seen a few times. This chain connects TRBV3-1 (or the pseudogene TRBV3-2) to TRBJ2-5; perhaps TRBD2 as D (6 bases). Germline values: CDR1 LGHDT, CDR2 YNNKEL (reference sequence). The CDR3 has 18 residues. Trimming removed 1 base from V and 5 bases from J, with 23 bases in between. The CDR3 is CASSQGLTRDLNRETQYF. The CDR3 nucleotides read TGTGCCAGCAGCCAAGGATTGACGCGGGACCTAAACCGGGAGACCCAGTACTTC.

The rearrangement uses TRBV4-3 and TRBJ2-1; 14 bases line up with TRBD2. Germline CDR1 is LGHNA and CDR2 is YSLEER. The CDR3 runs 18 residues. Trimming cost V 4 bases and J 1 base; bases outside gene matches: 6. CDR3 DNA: TGCGCCAGCAGCCTAGGACTAGCGGGGGGAGGATCCTACAATGAGCAGTTCTTC. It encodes CASSLGLAGGGSYNEQFF.

In DNA, the CDR3 is TGTGCCAGCAGCGTAGGTGATTGGGCGGGGGAGCTGTTTTTT. It translates to CASSVGDWAGELFF. The V gene is TRBV9, the J gene TRBJ2-2; no clear D. Germline CDR1 reads SGDLS; CDR2 reads YYNGEE. The CDR3 loop spans 14 amino acids. V gave up 0 bases and J gave up 8 bases, with 11 bases separating them. The variable domain in full, completed from reference TRBV9 and TRBJ2-2, reads DSGVTQTPKHLITATGQRVTLRCSPRSGDLSVYWYQQSLDQGLQFLIQYYNGEERAKGNILERFSAQQFPDLHSELNLSSLELGDSALYFCASSVGDWAGELFFGEGSRLTVL.

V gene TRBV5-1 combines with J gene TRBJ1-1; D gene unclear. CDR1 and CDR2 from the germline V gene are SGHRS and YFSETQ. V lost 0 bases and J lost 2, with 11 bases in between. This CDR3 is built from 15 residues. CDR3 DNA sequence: TGCGCCAGCAGCTTGGCGATCAGTCGAAACACTGAAGCTTTCTTT. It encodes CASSLAISRNTEAFF.

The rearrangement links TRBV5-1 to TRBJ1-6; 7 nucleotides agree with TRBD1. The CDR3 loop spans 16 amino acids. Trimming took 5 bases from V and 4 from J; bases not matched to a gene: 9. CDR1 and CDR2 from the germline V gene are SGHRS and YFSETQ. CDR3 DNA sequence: TGCGCCAGCAGTGGGCAGACAGGGTCTTATAATTCACCCCTCCACTTT. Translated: CASSGQTGSYNSPLHF.

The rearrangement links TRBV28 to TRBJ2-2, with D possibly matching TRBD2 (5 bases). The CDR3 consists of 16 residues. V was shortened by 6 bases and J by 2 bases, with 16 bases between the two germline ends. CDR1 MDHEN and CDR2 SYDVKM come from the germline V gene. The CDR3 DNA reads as TGTGCCAGCAGCCCCGCCGGGCTAGCTAACACCGGGGAGCTGTTTTTT. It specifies CASSPAGLANTGELFF.

In DNA form, the CDR3 reads TGTGCCAGCAGTTTACTGGAGGGGGGCGGGGGGCCTCGGAATGAGCAGTTCTTC. Translating it yields CASSLLEGGGGPRNEQFF. The V gene is TRBV27, the J gene TRBJ2-1; 8 positions match TRBD2. From germline, CDR1 is MNHEY and CDR2 SMNVEV (reference sequence). The V segment lost 2 bases and the J segment 7 bases; nucleotides outside the gene matches: 16. The CDR3 consists of 18 residues.

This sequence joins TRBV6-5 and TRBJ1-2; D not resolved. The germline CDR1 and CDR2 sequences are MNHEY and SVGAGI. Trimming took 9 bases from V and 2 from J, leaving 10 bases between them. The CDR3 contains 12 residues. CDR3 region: CASKTGNYGYTF. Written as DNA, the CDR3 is TGTGCCAGTAAGACGGGGAACTATGGCTACACCTTC.

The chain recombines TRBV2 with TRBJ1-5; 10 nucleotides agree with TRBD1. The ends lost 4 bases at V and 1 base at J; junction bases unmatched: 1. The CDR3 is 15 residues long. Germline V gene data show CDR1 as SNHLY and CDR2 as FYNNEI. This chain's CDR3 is CASSGQGASNQPQHF. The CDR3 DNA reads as TGTGCCAGCAGTGGACAGGGGGCGAGCAATCAGCCCCAGCATTTT.